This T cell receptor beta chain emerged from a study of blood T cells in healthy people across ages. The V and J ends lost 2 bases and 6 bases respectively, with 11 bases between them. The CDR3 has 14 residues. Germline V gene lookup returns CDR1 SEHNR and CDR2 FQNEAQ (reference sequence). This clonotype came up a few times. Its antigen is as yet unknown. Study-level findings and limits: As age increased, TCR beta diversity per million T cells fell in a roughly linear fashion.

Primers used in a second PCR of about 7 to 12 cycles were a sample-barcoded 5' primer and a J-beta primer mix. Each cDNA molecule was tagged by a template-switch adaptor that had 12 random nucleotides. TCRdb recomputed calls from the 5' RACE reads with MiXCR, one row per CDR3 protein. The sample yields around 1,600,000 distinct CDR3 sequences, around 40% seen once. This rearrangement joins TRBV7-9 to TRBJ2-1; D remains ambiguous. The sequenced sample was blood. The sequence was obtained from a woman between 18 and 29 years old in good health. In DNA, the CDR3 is TGTGCCAGCAGCTTAAGAATCAGCACCAATGAGCAGTTCTTC. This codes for CASSLRISTNEQFF.